A single TCR beta chain is shown here with its context. Its antigen is undetermined. The sample is drawn from a study of identical twins. Germline CDR1 SGHVS, CDR2 FQNEAQ. The CDR3 extends over 16 amino acids. Unmatched junction bases numbered 10, after V lost 8 bases and J lost 0 bases. TCRdb passed the 5' RACE reads through MiXCR, listing each CDR3 protein once. The data hold some 250,000 distinct CDR3 sequences, with about 13% observed a single time. Findings and limits, study-wide: Modelling underestimated the level of out-of-frame TCR alpha sharing observed in monozygotic twins. Abundant beta clonotypes from cord blood bore fewer insertions; memory repertoires lacked this pattern.

In addition, the sample was reused for a study of yellow fever vaccine responses in identical twins.

The receptor was isolated from a woman aged 18 to 35 in good health. Sequencing input: memory (CD45RO+) T cells sorted from blood. V usage is TRBV7-8 and J usage is TRBJ2-3; 8 bases are a match to TRBD1. The CDR3 nucleotides read TGTGCCAGCTCCACAGCCGGGACAGGAAGCACAGATACGCAGTATTTT. Translated: CASSTAGTGSTDTQYF.